Listed below are T cell receptor beta chains from one sample, sequenced in a study of blood T cell repertoires in COVID-19. The assay was immunoSEQ multiplex PCR, and TCRdb's table has in-frame clones only and misses some. This sample yields roughly 40,000 clones, of which roughly 85% are seen a single time; 8.5% to 10% belongs to the top ten. Specimen: peripheral blood. These receptors all come from a human donor in a cohort sampled during active COVID-19. CDR3s include the opening cysteine and the closing phenylalanine or tryptophan. D genes are given only for firm matches. Not every row has a clone size; where given, it reads once, few, many or a size class.

TRBJ2-1,TRBV3-1/TRBV3-2,TRBD2,.,TGTGCCAGCAGCCAATTGAAGCGGGGGTCAGGGCGGTTCTTC,CASSQLKRGSGRFF
TRBJ1-3,TRBV9,.,.,TGTGCCAGCAGCGTAGATTCTGGGCCTGGAAACACCATATATTTT,CASSVDSGPGNTIYF
TRBJ1-6,TRBV4-3,.,.,TGCGCCAGCAGCCAAGACTCCCCGCAGGGATCCTATAATTCACCCCTCCACTTT,CASSQDSPQGSYNSPLHF
TRBJ2-1,TRBV6-5,.,.,TGTGCCAGCAGGACAGCCCTTAACAATGAGCAGTTCTTC,CASRTALNNEQFF
TRBJ2-7,TRBV15,.,.,TGTGCCACCAGCAGATACGGGACACCTTCCTACGAGCAGTACTTC,CATSRYGTPSYEQYF
TRBJ2-3,TRBV19,TRBD2,.,TGTGCCAGTAGTCCAACTAGCGGGAGCACAGATACGCAGTATTTT,CASSPTSGSTDTQYF
TRBJ1-1,TRBV6-5,TRBD1,few,TGTGCCAGCAGGAACAGGGGAGTCGGCACTGAAGCTTTCTTT,CASRNRGVGTEAFF
TRBJ1-2,TRBV5-4,.,.,TGTGCCAGCAGCTTAGCCGGGGGGCTTGGAGGCTACACCTTC,CASSLAGGLGGYTF
TRBJ2-5,TRBV7-2,.,once,TGTGCCAGCAGCTTAACAGGAATGCTGGAGACCCAGTACTTC,CASSLTGMLETQYF
TRBJ2-1,TRBV5-6,.,.,TGTGCCAGCAGCCCGGCGGGGGCGAATGAGCAGTTCTTC,CASSPAGANEQFF
TRBJ2-1,TRBV7-3,.,once,TGTGCCAGCAGCTTAGGGGCCGAATATCGGTCGCAGTTCTTC,CASSLGAEYRSQFF
TRBJ2-5,TRBV9,TRBD2,.,TGTGCCAGCAGCGAGACGGGGGGTAGCCGGGAGACCCAGTACTTC,CASSETGGSRETQYF
TRBJ1-2,TRBV25-1,.,.,TGTGCCAGCAGTGAACCCCCCCGTGGCTACACCTTC,CASSEPPRGYTF
TRBJ1-4,TRBV18,.,.,TGTGCCAGCTCACCTTCGGGGACTAATGAAAAACTGTTTTTT,CASSPSGTNEKLFF
TRBJ1-1,TRBV5-5,.,.,TGTGCCAGCAGCTTGCTCCTGAACACTGAAGCTTTCTTT,CASSLLLNTEAFF
TRBJ1-1,TRBV18,TRBD1,.,TGTGCCAGCTCACCCTCAGGGGGTCACACTGAAGCTTTCTTT,CASSPSGGHTEAFF
TRBJ2-1,TRBV5-1,.,.,TGCGCCAGCAGCGGAAGCGGTGAGCAGTTCTTC,CASSGSGEQFF
TRBJ1-1,TRBV5-1,.,.,TGCGCCAGCAGCTTGGGATCGCCATCGGTCGCTTTCTTT,CASSLGSPSVAFF
TRBJ2-7,TRBV3-1/TRBV3-2,.,.,TGTGCCAGCAGCCAAGATTATCGGGACTCCTACGAGCAGTACTTC,CASSQDYRDSYEQYF
TRBJ2-3,TRBV2,.,once,TGTGCCAGCAGTGAAGGAGGGCCTGGCACAGATACGCAGTATTTT,CASSEGGPGTDTQYF
TRBJ1-2,TRBV19,.,.,TGTGCCAGTAAGGAGGGGCTCGGAGGCTACACCTTC,CASKEGLGGYTF
TRBJ2-3,TRBV10-3,.,few,TGTGCCATCAGTGCAGAGAAACAGGATACGCAGTATTTT,CAISAEKQDTQYF
TRBJ2-7,TRBV6-5,TRBD2,.,TGTGCCAGCAGGAACCGACTAGCTAACTCCTACGAGCAGTACTTC,CASRNRLANSYEQYF
TRBJ2-1,TRBV5-1,.,.,TGCGCCAGCAGCTTGGGGGGGACACACAATGAGCAGTTCTTC,CASSLGGTHNEQFF
TRBJ1-2,TRBV28,TRBD1,.,TGTGCCAGCAGTTCCCCCGGTGGGACAGGGAATGGCTACACCTTC,CASSSPGGTGNGYTF
TRBJ2-7,TRBV5-6,.,.,TGTGCCAGCAGCTTGGTCAGGGGAACCTACGAGCAGTACTTC,CASSLVRGTYEQYF